This T cell receptor beta chain was sequenced for a study of identical twins. Template switching created a universal primer site, and the cDNA included unique molecular identifiers. MiXCR, applied by TCRdb to the 5' RACE reads, yields one record per CDR3 protein. Here the sample spans 400,000 or so distinct CDR3 sequences, 8.5% to 10% being singletons. Germline V gene sequence: CDR1 SEHNR, CDR2 FQNEAQ (reference sequence). Trimming took off 5 bases at V and 7 bases at J, with 11 bases between the two ends. CDR3 length: 13 amino acids. This chain connects TRBV7-9 to TRBJ1-4; D remains ambiguous. Source material: naive T cells sorted from blood. The receptor comes from a woman in her forties or fifties in good health. The CDR3 sequence: CASSRDLGEKLFF. For the CDR3, the DNA is TGTGCCAGCAGCCGGGATCTGGGTGAAAAACTGTTTTTT.